This T cell receptor beta chain was retrieved from a study of T cell changes during pregnancy in multiple sclerosis. The protocol was immunoSEQ multiplex PCR, while the TCRdb copy is restricted to in-frame clones and leaves out a portion. This sample has more than 90,000 clones, with 92% found just once. A remark on this clone: The identical CDR3 is also encoded by other nucleotide sequences in the sample.

Looked up from germline, CDR1 is LGHNA and CDR2 is YNFKEQ. This CDR3 spans 16 amino acids. V was clipped by 1 base and J by 3 bases; unmatched bases: 8. The V call is TRBV4-2, the J call TRBJ2-5, with 7 bases aligning to TRBD2. The TCR originated in a female donor with multiple sclerosis, enrolled in a pregnancy study. The material sequenced was peripheral blood, taken in the third trimester of pregnancy. As DNA, the CDR3 is TGTGCCAGCAGCCAAGTTTCTAGCGGCCTGAAAGAGACCCAGTACTTC. Translation gives CASSQVSSGLKETQYF.